The 20 T cell receptor beta chains given below trace back to one sample, sequenced in a study of human T cells and chemical hapten exposure. TCRdb fed the RACE reads into MiXCR, producing one record per CDR3 protein. The sample has 50,000 to 80,000 distinct CDR3 sequences, about 10% seen once. The time point here: patch test 3, about 24 weeks after DPC sensitization. Treatment here: therapeutic diphenylcyclopropenone sensitization with weekly scalp DPC. The sequencing used whole blood, collected in connection with sensitization to the hapten diphenylcyclopropenone (DPC). The receptor source for this set is a woman in her twenties or thirties with alopecia areata. Some clones in this sample may be carry-over from other donors' samples.

To note about this clonotype: The junction departs from germline at one end; a sequencing error may be responsible. The chain uses TRBV11-2 and TRBJ1-6; D unresolved. This CDR3 spans 14 amino acids. Germline V gives CDR1 SGHAT, CDR2 FQNNGV. CDR3: CASSFLQSNSPLHF. The CDR3 region has the DNA TGTGCCAGCAGCTTCTTACAGTCGAATTCGCCCCTCCACTTT. Looking up the rest from reference TRBV11-2 and TRBJ1-6 gives the full variable domain: EAGVAQSPRYKIIEKRQSVAFWCNPISGHATLYWYQQILGQGPKLLIQFQNNGVVDDSQLPKDRFSAERLKGVDSTLKIQPAKLEDSAVYLCASSFLQSNSPLHFGNGTRLTVT.

This clonotype was seen many times. V usage is TRBV2 and J usage is TRBJ1-2; a possible D gene is TRBD1 (5 bases). Deletions cut 3 bases from V and 12 bases from J, with 11 bases between. The CDR3 totals 11 residues. Germline V gives CDR1 SNHLY, CDR2 FYNNEI. Here the CDR3 reads CASSDRVLHTF. The CDR3 DNA is TGTGCCAGCAGTGACAGGGTCCTACACACCTTC.

The chain combines TRBV6-2 or TRBV6-3 with TRBJ2-5, with D uncertain. The germline CDR1 and CDR2 sequences are MNHEY and SVGEGT. V dropped 7 bases and J dropped 7 bases, with 16 bases sitting between them. This CDR3 is built from 13 residues. The CDR3 reads CASTEPTSGTQYF. The CDR3 DNA follows: TGTGCCAGCACCGAACCGACATCGGGGACCCAGTACTTC.

This clonotype was recorded at least ten times. A junction end diverges from the germline sequence, so it may reflect a read error. V gene TRBV12-3 or TRBV12-4 combines with J gene TRBJ2-3; 13 bases match TRBD2. This CDR3 is 17 amino acids long. The CDR3 loop reads CAGSPGTSGASTDTQYF. In DNA form, the CDR3 reads TGTGCCGGCAGCCCCGGGACTAGCGGGGCTAGCACAGATACGCAGTATTTT.

V usage is TRBV7-2 and J usage is TRBJ2-2; D is uncertain. The CDR3 length is 15 residues. The germline gives CDR1 SGHTA, CDR2 FQGNSA. Trimming took off 3 bases at V and 1 base at J, with 9 bases between the two ends. CDR3 in amino acids: CASSFRTQNTGELFF. CDR3 DNA sequence: TGTGCCAGCAGCTTTAGGACCCAGAACACCGGGGAGCTGTTTTTT. The whole variable domain, remainder taken from reference TRBV7-2 and TRBJ2-2, is GAGVSQSPSNKVTEKGKDVELRCDPISGHTALYWYRQSLGQGLEFLIYFQGNSAPDKSGLPSDRFSAERTGGSVSTLTIQRTQQEDSAVYLCASSFRTQNTGELFFGEGSRLTVL.

This clonotype was seen many times. The rearrangement links TRBV12-3 or TRBV12-4 to TRBJ1-5, with D possibly TRBD1 on 5 matching bases. The CDR3 loop spans 15 amino acids. V lost 6 bases and J 0 bases, leaving 12 bases between the germline ends. CDR3 region: CASSRGTDSNQPQHF. In DNA form, the CDR3 reads TGTGCCAGCAGCCGCGGGACGGATAGCAATCAGCCCCAGCATTTT.

This clonotype showed up just a few times. This rearrangement joins TRBV9 to TRBJ1-2; no reliable D call. The CDR3 consists of 14 residues. Trimming left V 5 bases short and J 2 bases short, with 13 bases between. Germline lookup yields CDR1 SGDLS and CDR2 YYNGEE. This chain's CDR3 is CASRGLGGNYGYTF. The CDR3 nucleotides are TGTGCCAGCAGGGGCCTGGGAGGAAACTATGGCTACACCTTC.

This clonotype was detected many times. The rearrangement links TRBV29-1 to TRBJ1-2; possible D gene TRBD1, 6 bases. This CDR3 spans 11 amino acids. Germline V lookup: CDR1 SQVTM, CDR2 ANQGSEA. Trimming left V 6 bases short and J 8 bases short, with 13 bases between. DNA for the CDR3: TGCAGCGTCTTACAGGGAAACGGCTACACCTTC. This gives the protein CSVLQGNGYTF.

This clonotype occurred many times. The V call is TRBV7-2, the J call TRBJ1-1; tentatively, D is TRBD1 (5 bases). Germline V gene sequence: CDR1 SGHTA, CDR2 FQGNSA. The CDR3 runs to 13 residues. Trimming shortened V by 2 bases and J by 6 bases, and 10 bases separated the two germline ends. In DNA form, the CDR3 reads TGTGCCAGCAGCTTATCGGGACCTTCTGAAGCTTTCTTT. Its translation is CASSLSGPSEAFF.

This clonotype was detected a few times. The V call is TRBV29-1, the J call TRBJ1-1; unclear D gene. This CDR3 comprises 11 residues. Per germline, CDR1 SQVTM and CDR2 ANQGSEA. V was shortened by 6 bases and J by 0 bases, with 5 bases between the two germline ends. CDR3 DNA sequence: TGCAGCGTGGGCATGAACACTGAAGCTTTCTTT. Residues: CSVGMNTEAFF.

This clonotype was observed many times. The chain employs TRBV7-8 and TRBJ2-3; 8 nucleotides line up with TRBD2. The CDR3 runs to 15 residues. CDR1 is SGHVS and CDR2 is FQNEAQ in the germline V gene. V shed 5 bases and J 8 bases; nucleotides not matched to a gene: 12. The CDR3 protein is CASSASGLAGGTQYF. CDR3 nucleotide sequence: TGTGCCAGCAGCGCAAGCGGACTAGCAGGCGGTACGCAGTATTTT.

This clonotype has just a few counts. CDR3 loop: CSAKLPGTVYEQYF. The CDR3 DNA sequence: TGCAGTGCTAAACTCCCCGGGACAGTCTACGAGCAGTACTTC. This chain uses TRBV20-1 with TRBJ2-7; 7 bases agree with TRBD1. V lost 4 bases and J lost 3; bases outside the gene matches: 9. This CDR3 has 14 amino acids. CDR1 and CDR2 from the germline V gene are DFQATT and SNEGSKA (reference sequence).

This clonotype was observed a few times. J is TRBJ2-7 and V is TRBV7-8; D remains unclear. Trimming removed 3 bases at V and 0 bases at J, with 15 bases between. This CDR3 has 16 amino acids. Looked up from germline, CDR1 is SGHVS and CDR2 is FQNEAQ. CDR3 amino acids: CASSFFAKPSSYEQYF. CDR3 coding DNA: TGTGCCAGCAGCTTTTTTGCGAAGCCAAGCTCCTACGAGCAGTACTTC.

The gene calls are TRBV28 and TRBJ1-2; D remains ambiguous. Trimming removed 4 bases from V and 4 bases from J, with 7 bases in between. The CDR3 loop spans 12 amino acids. Germline assignment: CDR1 MDHEN and CDR2 SYDVKM. The CDR3 sequence is CASSSSIYGYTF. For the CDR3, the DNA is TGTGCCAGCAGTTCATCTATCTATGGCTACACCTTC.

Ten or more counts support this clonotype. CDR3 loop: CASSPTIPTGNEQFF. CDR3 nucleotide sequence: TGTGCCAGCAGTCCCACCATACCGACAGGTAATGAGCAGTTCTTC. The chain couples TRBV28 to TRBJ2-1, with D possibly matching TRBD1 (6 bases). The V gene lost 5 bases and the J gene lost 7 bases, with 18 bases spanning the gap. Germline lookup yields CDR1 MDHEN and CDR2 SYDVKM. CDR3 length: 15 residues.

This clonotype was counted ten times or more. V is TRBV11-3 and J is TRBJ2-1, with no clear D. Deletions cut 5 bases from V and 6 bases from J, with 20 bases between. This CDR3 is built from 16 residues. Germline V gene lookup returns CDR1 SGHNT and CDR2 YENEEA. The CDR3 here is CASSVAQRHAGNEQFF. CDR3 in DNA: TGTGCCAGCAGCGTAGCACAAAGACACGCAGGCAATGAGCAGTTCTTC.

The chain employs TRBV28 and TRBJ2-2, with 7 bases that match TRBD1. The CDR3 has 16 amino acids. Looked up from germline, CDR1 is MDHEN and CDR2 is SYDVKM. The junction had 7 bases not matched to a gene; V was cut back by 6 bases and J by 0 bases. CDR3 coding DNA: TGTGCCAGCAGAGACGGGACAGCCGCGAACACCGGGGAGCTGTTTTTT. Translation: CASRDGTAANTGELFF. The entire variable domain, with the rest obtained from reference TRBV28 and TRBJ2-2, is as follows: DVKVTQSSRYLVKRTGEKVFLECVQDMDHENMFWYRQDPGLGLRLIYFSYDVKMKEKGDIPEGYSVSREKKERFSLILESASTNQTSMYLCASRDGTAANTGELFFGEGSRLTVL.

The V gene is TRBV29-1, the J gene TRBJ2-4; D unresolved. V was shortened by 1 base and J by 6 bases, with 16 bases between the two germline ends. The CDR3 covers 15 residues. Germline V gene data show CDR1 as SQVTM and CDR2 as ANQGSEA. The CDR3 is CSVEGFRRHPNIQYF. The CDR3 DNA reads as TGCAGCGTTGAAGGTTTTAGACGCCACCCAAACATTCAGTACTTC.

This clonotype came up many times. The chain carries TRBV7-9 and TRBJ2-3, with 7 bases lining up with TRBD2. The CDR3 is 15 residues long. Germline-derived CDR1 and CDR2 are SEHNR and FQNEAQ (reference sequence). The J segment lost 0 bases and the V segment lost 5 bases, leaving 5 bases of the junction unmatched. CDR3 coding DNA: TGTGCCAGCAGCGGCGGGAGCGCAAGCACAGATACGCAGTATTTT. This translates into CASSGGSASTDTQYF.

V and J are TRBV2 and TRBJ1-1; D is unclear. The V gene's germline CDR1 is SNHLY and CDR2 FYNNEI. This CDR3 has 11 residues. The germline V and J ends were trimmed by 4 bases and 3 bases, with 3 bases remaining between them. The CDR3 bases are TGTGCCAGCAGTGTAGACACTGAAGCTTTCTTT. This sequence encodes CASSVDTEAFF.